One and the same sample provided the 29 T cell receptor beta chains below, sequenced in a study of human T cells and chemical hapten exposure. The time point denotes: patch test 3, about 24 weeks after DPC sensitization. Stated treatment: therapeutic diphenylcyclopropenone sensitization with weekly scalp DPC. TCRdb used MiXCR to reprocess the RACE reads, holding one entry per CDR3 protein. Found here are some 96,000 distinct CDR3 sequences, less than 35% of them singletons; the top ten hold 10%. The sequences come from whole blood, collected in connection with sensitization to the hapten diphenylcyclopropenone (DPC). These receptor sequences come from a man aged 40-50 years with alopecia areata. Some clones in this sample may be carry-over from other donors' samples.

V gene TRBV5-1 combines with J gene TRBJ1-5, with D maybe TRBD1 (5 bases). The CDR3 totals 15 residues. Trimming left V 4 bases short and J 5 bases short, with 16 bases between. In germline, CDR1 is SGHRS, CDR2 YFSETQ. The CDR3 region is CASSATGESDQPQHF. CDR3 bases: TGCGCCAGCAGCGCCACGGGGGAGTCCGATCAGCCCCAGCATTTT.

There are a few counts of this clonotype. The chain combines TRBV5-1 with TRBJ2-3; weak D call: TRBD2 (6 bases). This CDR3 region has 16 residues. Germline V gene data show CDR1 as SGHRS and CDR2 as YFSETQ. The V gene lost 0 bases and the J gene lost 0 bases, with 11 bases spanning the gap. The CDR3 sequence: CASSLGGDLSTDTQYF. Written as DNA, the CDR3 is TGCGCCAGCAGCTTGGGTGGGGACTTGAGCACAGATACGCAGTATTTT.

The sample holds a few counts of this clonotype. V is TRBV29-1 and J is TRBJ2-5; D remains ambiguous. Germline V gene sequence: CDR1 SQVTM, CDR2 ANQGSEA. The V end lost 2 bases, the J end lost 1 base, and 8 bases lay between the germline ends. The CDR3 runs 13 residues. The CDR3 protein is CSVEKQSQETQYF. CDR3 in DNA: TGCAGCGTTGAAAAACAGTCCCAAGAGACCCAGTACTTC.

In this sample, this clonotype turned up once. J is TRBJ1-4 and V is TRBV7-9; D not certain. Germline V gene lookup returns CDR1 SEHNR and CDR2 FQNEAQ (reference sequence). The CDR3 extends over 16 amino acids. The ends were cut back, 4 bases at V and 3 bases at J, with 15 bases in the middle. The CDR3 loop reads CASSSPSGVANEKLFF. In nucleotides, the CDR3 is TGTGCCAGCAGCTCCCCTTCCGGCGTAGCTAATGAAAAACTGTTTTTT.

This sequence joins TRBV6-1 and TRBJ2-3; TRBD1 is a possible D gene (5 bases). Trimming took 6 bases from V and 2 from J, leaving 6 bases between them. This CDR3 spans 12 amino acids. Germline CDR1 is MNHNS and CDR2 is SASEGT. The CDR3 DNA follows: TGTGCCAGCAGGGACATCACAGATACGCAGTATTTT. Residues: CASRDITDTQYF.

In its sample, this clonotype was seen a few times. The V call is TRBV20-1, the J call TRBJ2-2; no reliable D call. Germline V gives CDR1 DFQATT, CDR2 SNEGSKA (reference sequence). This CDR3 has 12 amino acids. V shed 3 bases and J shed 6 bases, with 8 bases lying between them. The CDR3 DNA sequence: TGCAGTGCTAGGTCGGGTCCCGGGGAGCTGTTTTTT. It codes for CSARSGPGELFF.

J is TRBJ2-2 and V is TRBV21-1; the table assigns TRBD1, which was not confirmed against the DNA. TRBV21-1 is annotated as a pseudogene. This CDR3 contains 15 residues. The DNA of the CDR3 is TGTGCCAGCAGCAAGGGGGGCAGGGGCACCGGGGAGCTGTTTTTT. Its translation is CASSKGGRGTGELFF.

There are a few counts of this clonotype. The chain employs TRBV24-1 and TRBJ2-7; D might be TRBD1 or TRBD2, each matching 5 bases. Trimming removed 3 bases at V and 7 bases at J, with 18 bases between. Germline-derived CDR1 and CDR2 are KGHDR and SFDVKD. The length of the CDR3 is 15 residues. Here the CDR3 DNA reads TGTGCCACCAGTGATCCCGTATACGGGGCAGGAGAGCAGTACTTC. Encoded protein: CATSDPVYGAGEQYF.

V gene TRBV4-3 combines with J gene TRBJ2-1; D not resolved. The germline CDR1 and CDR2 sequences are LGHNA and YSLEER. There are 13 residues in the CDR3. V shed 1 base and J shed 8 bases, with 9 bases lying between them. Here the CDR3 reads CASSQAQCDEQFF. CDR3 DNA sequence: TGCGCCAGCAGCCAAGCACAATGCGATGAGCAGTTCTTC.

The chain recombines TRBV6-6 with TRBJ2-3; no firm D call. In germline, CDR1 is MNHNY, CDR2 SVGAGI (reference sequence). V was trimmed by 7 bases and J by 1 base, leaving 12 bases between them. This CDR3 is 14 amino acids long. The CDR3 DNA follows: TGTGCCAGCATCTATAGGACCGGCACAGATACGCAGTATTTT. Amino acid sequence: CASIYRTGTDTQYF.

This clonotype was recorded a few times. The V and J genes are TRBV28 and TRBJ2-7; no definite D call. The CDR3 loop spans 11 amino acids. Germline V CDR1 and CDR2: MDHEN, SYDVKM. Trimming shortened V by 2 bases and J by 5 bases, and 4 bases separated the two germline ends. DNA for the CDR3: TGTGCCAGCAGTTTAGCGCACGAGCAGTACTTC. Protein: CASSLAHEQYF.

The chain carries TRBV5-1 and TRBJ2-3; D tentatively fits TRBD1 or TRBD2 (5 bases each). Trimming stripped 5 bases from V and 2 bases from J, with 15 bases between. Germline-derived CDR1 and CDR2 are SGHRS and YFSETQ. The CDR3 has 15 residues. This CDR3 is CASRATGATTDTQYF. In nucleotides, the CDR3 is TGCGCCAGCAGGGCTACCGGGGCCACCACAGATACGCAGTATTTT.

This clonotype was seen only a few times. The chain couples TRBV28 to TRBJ1-5; 8 bases match TRBD1. The CDR3 covers 17 residues. V lost 0 bases to trimming and J lost 3 bases; unmatched junction nucleotides: 7. The germline V gene encodes CDR1 MDHEN and CDR2 SYDVKM. Here the CDR3 reads CASSLWFGQGPNQPQHF. As DNA, the CDR3 is TGTGCCAGCAGTTTATGGTTTGGACAGGGACCCAATCAGCCCCAGCATTTT.

This clonotype was counted a few times. This sequence joins TRBV28 and TRBJ2-7; unclear D gene. Germline V gene data show CDR1 as MDHEN and CDR2 as SYDVKM. This CDR3 spans 11 amino acids. Trimming left V 8 bases short and J 2 bases short, with 7 bases between. This CDR3 reads CASRQAYEQYF. The CDR3 DNA is TGTGCCAGCCGTCAGGCCTACGAGCAGTACTTC. Full variable domain (remainder filled in from reference TRBV28 and TRBJ2-7): DVKVTQSSRYLVKRTGEKVFLECVQDMDHENMFWYRQDPGLGLRLIYFSYDVKMKEKGDIPEGYSVSREKKERFSLILESASTNQTSMYLCASRQAYEQYFGPGTRLTVT.

This sequence joins TRBV19 and TRBJ1-5; D call uncertain. Germline V lookup: CDR1 LNHDA, CDR2 SQIVND (reference sequence). V was shortened by 3 bases and J by 4 bases, with 13 bases between the two germline ends. This CDR3 comprises 15 residues. The CDR3 loop is CASSIETSRNQPQHF. The DNA of the CDR3 is TGTGCCAGTAGTATTGAGACGTCCAGAAATCAGCCCCAGCATTTT. The full variable domain, completed using reference TRBV19 and TRBJ1-5, is DGGITQSPKYLFRKEGQNVTLSCEQNLNHDAMYWYRQDPGQGLRLIYYSQIVNDFQKGDIAEGYSVSREKKESFPLTVTSAQKNPTAFYLCASSIETSRNQPQHFGDGTRLSIL.

This clonotype was picked up a small number of times. The V gene is TRBV28, the J gene TRBJ1-5, with 9 bases lining up with TRBD1. The germline V gene encodes CDR1 MDHEN and CDR2 SYDVKM. The CDR3 extends over 14 amino acids. With 5 bases clipped from V and 9 bases from J, the junction kept 8 bases outside the gene matches. The DNA for the CDR3 is TGTGCCAGCAGTCCGGGACAGGGTGGTGGGCCCCAGCATTTT. It translates to CASSPGQGGGPQHF.

The chain is built from TRBV5-5 and TRBJ1-1, with a possible D match to TRBD1 (5 bases). This CDR3 comprises 14 residues. CDR1 and CDR2 from the germline V gene are SGHKS and YYEKEE (reference sequence). V was cut by 4 bases and J by 1 base, with 11 bases left in between. CDR3 region: CASSQGRTNTEAFF. As DNA, the CDR3 is TGTGCCAGCAGCCAGGGACGGACGAACACTGAAGCTTTCTTT.

With respect to this clonotype: The conserved phenylalanine or tryptophan normally closing the CDR3 is absent here, so this likely arose from a read error. V usage is TRBV6-5 and J usage is TRBJ2-3; TRBD2 agrees at 11 bases. The CDR3 covers 15 residues. J gave up 2 bases and V 6 bases, and 4 bases lay outside the gene matches. Germline assignment: CDR1 MNHEY and CDR2 SVGAGI. The CDR3: CASSSGLAVTDTQYY. DNA of the CDR3: TGTGCCAGCAGCTCGGGACTAGCGGTCACAGATACGCAGTATTAT.

The rearrangement links TRBV3-1 to TRBJ2-7, with a tentative D call TRBD1 (5 bases). Germline lookup yields CDR1 LGHDT and CDR2 YNNKEL (reference sequence). This CDR3 contains 15 residues. Trimming stripped 3 bases from V and 6 bases from J, with 18 bases between. The CDR3 protein is CASSQRGLYQGEQYF. DNA for the CDR3: TGTGCCAGCAGCCAGAGAGGCCTATACCAGGGCGAGCAGTACTTC.

The chain joins TRBV28 to TRBJ2-7, with TRBD1 identical over 11 bases. Losses at the gene ends were 7 bases for V and 7 bases for J; bases not matched to a gene: 6. CDR3 size: 13 residues. Germline values: CDR1 MDHEN, CDR2 SYDVKM. This chain's CDR3 is CASTGQGAREQYF. CDR3 nucleotide sequence: TGTGCCAGCACTGGACAGGGGGCGCGAGAGCAGTACTTC.

The V and J genes are TRBV18 and TRBJ2-1; 12 nucleotides line up with TRBD2. Germline V gene sequence: CDR1 KGHSH, CDR2 LQKENI. With 3 bases clipped from V and 8 bases from J, the junction kept 11 bases outside the gene matches. CDR3 length: 17 amino acids. The CDR3 DNA follows: TGTGCCAGCTCACCGCTGACTAGCGGGAGCTACGGGGATGAGCAGTTCTTC. Translated, it gives CASSPLTSGSYGDEQFF.

This clonotype was recorded a few times. The V call is TRBV28, the J call TRBJ2-1; D unresolved. CDR3 length: 18 amino acids. The V gene's germline CDR1 is MDHEN and CDR2 SYDVKM. V lost 2 bases and J 0 bases, leaving 17 bases between the germline ends. CDR3: CASSLAAFKGSSYNEQFF. The DNA of the CDR3 is TGTGCCAGCAGTTTAGCGGCCTTCAAGGGTAGCTCCTACAATGAGCAGTTCTTC.

The CDR3 coding sequence is TGTGCCAGCGGTTCGAATAGCGGGAGAGGCGAGCAGTACTTC. Translating it yields CASGSNSGRGEQYF. J is TRBJ2-7 and V is TRBV6-2 or TRBV6-3; 9 bases match TRBD2. Germline V gives CDR1 MNHEY, CDR2 SVGEGT. The CDR3 has 14 residues. V lost 8 bases, J lost 6 bases, and 11 bases stayed unmatched.

This chain uses TRBV27 with TRBJ1-6; TRBD1 matches at 8 bases. The CDR3 runs 14 residues. The germline V gene has CDR1 MNHEY and CDR2 SMNVEV (reference sequence). The V and J ends lost 7 bases and 10 bases, in that order; junction bases with no gene match: 9. The CDR3 reads CASTLTGVGSPLHF. CDR3 DNA: TGTGCCAGCACCTTGACAGGGGTAGGATCACCCCTCCACTTT.

V is TRBV12-3 or TRBV12-4 and J is TRBJ2-3; D call uncertain. Trimming left V 3 bases short and J 3 bases short, with 10 bases between. This CDR3 region has 14 residues. The CDR3 DNA reads as TGTGCCAGCAGTTTCCTTGGGCGTACAGATACGCAGTATTTT. Translating it yields CASSFLGRTDTQYF.

The chain links TRBV5-1 to TRBJ1-5; 8 bases match TRBD1. Losses at the gene ends were 9 bases for V and 0 bases for J; bases not matched to a gene: 17. CDR3 length: 18 amino acids. The germline V gene has CDR1 SGHRS and CDR2 YFSETQ. CDR3 amino acids: CAILRTRGRTYSNQPQHF. The CDR3 bases are TGCGCCATCCTCAGGACCAGGGGGCGGACTTATAGCAATCAGCCCCAGCATTTT.

The gene calls are TRBV9 and TRBJ2-7; the D gene is possibly TRBD2 (6 bases). Germline loops: CDR1 SGDLS, CDR2 YYNGEE. The CDR3 has 15 amino acids. Trimming left V 0 bases short and J 2 bases short, with 12 bases between. The DNA of the CDR3 is TGTGCCAGCAGCGTAGGGGCTAGCGCCGCCTACGAGCAGTACTTC. Translation: CASSVGASAAYEQYF. Supplemented by reference TRBV9 and TRBJ2-7, the full variable domain reads DSGVTQTPKHLITATGQRVTLRCSPRSGDLSVYWYQQSLDQGLQFLIQYYNGEERAKGNILERFSAQQFPDLHSELNLSSLELGDSALYFCASSVGASAAYEQYFGPGTRLTVT.

V is TRBV6-2 or TRBV6-3 and J is TRBJ2-5; no clear D gene. The CDR3 loop spans 13 amino acids. V lost 5 bases, J lost 5 bases, and 12 bases lay in between. Germline assignment: CDR1 MNHEY and CDR2 SVGEGT. The CDR3 here is CASSTMAKETQYF. CDR3 bases: TGTGCCAGCAGTACCATGGCTAAGGAGACCCAGTACTTC.

V and J are TRBV28 and TRBJ2-1; 7 nucleotides align to TRBD2. J lost 0 bases, V lost 3 bases, and 5 bases had no gene match. CDR1 and CDR2 from the germline V gene are MDHEN and SYDVKM. This CDR3 region has 16 residues. The CDR3 sequence: CASSLGGSSSYNEQFF. DNA of the CDR3: TGTGCCAGCAGTTTGGGCGGGAGTTCCTCCTACAATGAGCAGTTCTTC.